This TCR beta chain is drawn from a study of neurological immune-mediated disorders. 5'RACE generated cDNA with 10-nucleotide random UMIs. TCRdb called the 5' RACE reads again in MiXCR, with one record for every CDR3 protein. The data show approximately 66,000 distinct CDR3 sequences, 3.4% seen once. Trimming cost V 2 bases and J 3 bases, with 10 bases left between them. The CDR3 is made up of 15 amino acids. This clonotype was seen many times. This chain links TRBV12-3 or TRBV12-4 with TRBJ1-4; D is unresolved. The specimen was PBMCs. This receptor was obtained from a man in his forties or fifties with multiple sclerosis. CDR3 DNA sequence: TGTGCCAGCAGTTTAAGTCGGCAGTCTAATGAAAAACTGTTTTTT. The encoded protein is CASSLSRQSNEKLFF.